The rows below give T cell receptor beta chains drawn from one sample of a study of blood T cell repertoires in COVID-19. Repertoires were generated with immunoSEQ multiplex PCR, while TCRdb's copy carries only in-frame clones and drops some. This sample has about 180,000 clones, with about nine tenths found just once. Sequencing used peripheral blood. The receptor set was obtained from a woman in her twenties or thirties with acute or convalescent COVID-19. CDR3s include the opening cysteine and the closing phenylalanine or tryptophan. The order of the fields is CDR3 length, V gene, J gene, clone size, D gene, CDR3 DNA, CDR3 protein. D genes are given only for firm matches. Clone size is not always given. Where it is, it says once, few, many or a class for expanded clones.

cdr3_length: 14
v_call: TRBV7-2
j_call: TRBJ2-7
clone_size: NA
d_call: TRBD1
cdr3_nt: TGTGCCAGCAGCTTAATATGGACAGGGCGCGAGCAGTACTTC
cdr3_aa: CASSLIWTGREQYF

cdr3_length: 15
v_call: TRBV9
j_call: TRBJ1-4
clone_size: NA
d_call: NA
cdr3_nt: TGTGCCAGCAGCGTAACGGGGGGCACTAATGAAAAACTGTTTTTT
cdr3_aa: CASSVTGGTNEKLFF

cdr3_length: 15
v_call: TRBV28
j_call: TRBJ2-1
clone_size: NA
d_call: NA
cdr3_nt: TGTGCCAGCAGCCCCGGGATCGGGATCTACAATGAGCAGTTCTTC
cdr3_aa: CASSPGIGIYNEQFF

cdr3_length: 14
v_call: TRBV5-4
j_call: TRBJ1-6
clone_size: NA
d_call: NA
cdr3_nt: TGTGCCAGCAGCTTTGACAGGAAAAATTCACCCCTCCACTTT
cdr3_aa: CASSFDRKNSPLHF

cdr3_length: 14
v_call: TRBV28
j_call: TRBJ1-2
clone_size: NA
d_call: TRBD1
cdr3_nt: TGTGCCAGCAGTTGGGGGGGACAGGAGAGTGGCTACACCTTC
cdr3_aa: CASSWGGQESGYTF

cdr3_length: 14
v_call: TRBV5-5
j_call: TRBJ2-3
clone_size: NA
d_call: TRBD2
cdr3_nt: TGTGCCAGCACCCCACTAGCGGGCACAGATACGCAGTATTTT
cdr3_aa: CASTPLAGTDTQYF

cdr3_length: 15
v_call: TRBV28
j_call: TRBJ2-5
clone_size: once
d_call: TRBD1
cdr3_nt: TGTGCCAGCAGTTCAACAGGGGGGAGTAGTGAGACCCAGTACTTC
cdr3_aa: CASSSTGGSSETQYF

cdr3_length: 14
v_call: TRBV5-1
j_call: TRBJ2-5
clone_size: NA
d_call: NA
cdr3_nt: TGCGCCAGCAGCTTGACGGGTTCCGAGGAGACCCAGTACTTC
cdr3_aa: CASSLTGSEETQYF

cdr3_length: 10
v_call: TRBV20-1
j_call: TRBJ1-1
clone_size: NA
d_call: NA
cdr3_nt: TGCAGTGCCCCGACAGAACAAGCTTTCTTT
cdr3_aa: CSAPTEQAFF

cdr3_length: 15
v_call: TRBV7-9
j_call: TRBJ1-2
clone_size: NA
d_call: TRBD1
cdr3_nt: TGTGCCAGCAGTTATAACGACAGGGCTGACTATGGCTACACCTTC
cdr3_aa: CASSYNDRADYGYTF

cdr3_length: 17
v_call: TRBV12-5
j_call: TRBJ1-1
clone_size: NA
d_call: NA
cdr3_nt: TGTGCTAGTGGTTTGGTACTAGCCCCCGGGGCGAACACTGAAGCTTTCTTT
cdr3_aa: CASGLVLAPGANTEAFF

cdr3_length: 11
v_call: TRBV2
j_call: TRBJ1-2
clone_size: NA
d_call: NA
cdr3_nt: TGTGCCAGCAGTGTTCAGGGTGGCTACACCTTC
cdr3_aa: CASSVQGGYTF

cdr3_length: 14
v_call: TRBV24-1
j_call: TRBJ2-4
clone_size: NA
d_call: NA
cdr3_nt: TGTGCCACCAGTGATTCCACCTACAAAAACATTCAGTACTTC
cdr3_aa: CATSDSTYKNIQYF

cdr3_length: 14
v_call: TRBV5-5
j_call: TRBJ2-2
clone_size: NA
d_call: NA
cdr3_nt: TGTGCCAGCAGCTTTTCAGGCCGGGGAGGGGAGCTGTTTTTT
cdr3_aa: CASSFSGRGGELFF

cdr3_length: 11
v_call: TRBV7-9
j_call: TRBJ2-7
clone_size: NA
d_call: NA
cdr3_nt: TGTGCCAGCGCGCGGGAATACGAGCAGTACTTC
cdr3_aa: CASAREYEQYF

cdr3_length: 15
v_call: TRBV6-6
j_call: TRBJ1-6
clone_size: NA
d_call: NA
cdr3_nt: TGTGCCAGCAGTCCAGGGACAACCCTTTATTCACCCCTCCACTTT
cdr3_aa: CASSPGTTLYSPLHF

cdr3_length: 13
v_call: TRBV20-1
j_call: TRBJ2-2
clone_size: NA
d_call: NA
cdr3_nt: TGCAGTGCTAGTGGAGTTCTGGAGGGGGAGCTGTTTTTT
cdr3_aa: CSASGVLEGELFF

cdr3_length: 13
v_call: TRBV5-1
j_call: TRBJ1-4
clone_size: NA
d_call: NA
cdr3_nt: TGCGCCAGCAGCTTGGAAGACTTTGAAAAACTGTTTTTT
cdr3_aa: CASSLEDFEKLFF

cdr3_length: 14
v_call: TRBV28
j_call: TRBJ2-7
clone_size: once
d_call: NA
cdr3_nt: TGTGCCAGCAGTGGCGTTCCTAGCTCCTACGAGCAGTACTTC
cdr3_aa: CASSGVPSSYEQYF

cdr3_length: 15
v_call: TRBV18
j_call: TRBJ1-1
clone_size: few
d_call: TRBD1
cdr3_nt: TGTGCCAGCTCACCACCTGTGACAGGGATGTCTGAAGCTTTCTTT
cdr3_aa: CASSPPVTGMSEAFF

cdr3_length: 11
v_call: TRBV20-1
j_call: TRBJ1-2
clone_size: NA
d_call: NA
cdr3_nt: TGCAGTGCTAGTGCTGTTCGGGGCTACACCTTC
cdr3_aa: CSASAVRGYTF

cdr3_length: 11
v_call: TRBV20-1
j_call: TRBJ2-1
clone_size: NA
d_call: NA
cdr3_nt: TGCAGTGCTAGCCCCGTCAATGAGCAGTTCTTC
cdr3_aa: CSASPVNEQFF

cdr3_length: 12
v_call: TRBV2
j_call: TRBJ2-3
clone_size: NA
d_call: NA
cdr3_nt: TGTGCCAGCAGCGTCCTCACAGATACGCAGTATTTT
cdr3_aa: CASSVLTDTQYF

cdr3_length: 16
v_call: TRBV5-1
j_call: TRBJ1-6
clone_size: NA
d_call: TRBD1
cdr3_nt: TGCGCCAGCAGCTACGGAGGGGGCAACTATAATTCACCCCTCCACTTT
cdr3_aa: CASSYGGGNYNSPLHF

cdr3_length: 11
v_call: TRBV2
j_call: TRBJ2-7
clone_size: NA
d_call: NA
cdr3_nt: TGTGCCAGCAGTGATTATTTGGAGCAGTACTTC
cdr3_aa: CASSDYLEQYF

cdr3_length: 15
v_call: TRBV5-6
j_call: TRBJ1-4
clone_size: once
d_call: NA
cdr3_nt: TGTGCCAGCAGCCCCAATAGCGGGAGTAATGAAAAACTGTTTTTT
cdr3_aa: CASSPNSGSNEKLFF

cdr3_length: 14
v_call: TRBV15
j_call: TRBJ1-2
clone_size: NA
d_call: TRBD1
cdr3_nt: TGTGCCACCAGCAGAGATCGGGCAGGGGGCGGCTACACCTTC
cdr3_aa: CATSRDRAGGGYTF

cdr3_length: 13
v_call: TRBV19
j_call: TRBJ1-5
clone_size: NA
d_call: NA
cdr3_nt: TGTGCCAGTAGTGTGGAGGGGCGGGAGCCCCAGCATTTT
cdr3_aa: CASSVEGREPQHF

cdr3_length: 12
v_call: TRBV4-1
j_call: TRBJ2-2
clone_size: NA
d_call: NA
cdr3_nt: TGCGCCAGCAGCCAAGATCCGACAGGGCTGTTTTTT
cdr3_aa: CASSQDPTGLFF